This T cell receptor beta chain was sequenced during a study of glioma-infiltrating T cells. Trimming pared 0 bases from V and 8 bases from J, leaving 7 bases between. Germline CDR1 reads LNHNV; CDR2 reads YYDKDF (reference sequence). The CDR3 runs to 12 residues. Amplification of TCR alpha and beta CDR3 regions from RNA used iRepertoire nested multiplex PCR. One-step reverse transcription and amplification started from about 100-400 ng of tissue mRNA or PBMC total RNA. MiXCR was run by TCRdb on the multiplex PCR reads, yielding one entry per CDR3 protein. In the table there are under 150,000 distinct CDR3 sequences, around a quarter of which are singletons. Findings and limits, study-wide: Above-expected tissue-blood divergence occurred in all gliomas, most in low-grade ones. Very few CDR3 sequences were shared between tissue and blood.

This clonotype occurred many times. Its specificity is unknown. This receptor was obtained from a human donor with low-grade glioma or glioblastoma, undergoing nonglioma brain surgery, or in good health (not recorded which). Material for sequencing was glioma tissue, nonneoplastic brain tissue, or PBMCs (not recorded which). This chain connects TRBV15 to TRBJ1-2; D gene ambiguous. CDR3 in amino acids: CATSRDRAGYTF. In DNA form, the CDR3 reads TGTGCCACCAGCAGAGATCGCGCGGGCTACACCTTC.